This T cell receptor beta chain was retrieved from a study of a mutant IDH1 vaccine in newly diagnosed glioma. Study summary: Treatment recipients were roughly 62% male and around 40% female, and their mean age was around 39 years. Standard pretreatment was either radiotherapy, temozolomide, or, for most, radiochemotherapy with temozolomide.

Time point in this sample: baseline, week 1 (first vaccination visit). Treatment described: pre-vaccination baseline after standard-of-care therapy. As concerns this clone: Its antigen is still unknown.

The protocol was immunoSEQ multiplex PCR, while the TCRdb copy is restricted to in-frame clones and leaves out a portion. The sample holds about 16,000 clones, roughly 96% seen once. There are 13 residues in the CDR3. Looked up from germline, CDR1 is GTSNPN and CDR2 is SVGIG (reference sequence). Trimming took 0 bases from V and 2 from J, leaving 6 bases between them. Study results and limitations: Apparently, pseudoprogression bore no relation to changes among the top peripheral T cell clonotypes. There were vaccine-induced immune responses in about 93% of the patients.

The sequencing here drew on peripheral blood mononuclear cells (PBMCs), taken from a glioma patient treated with radiotherapy, temozolomide or both. This chain joins TRBV30 and TRBJ2-3; D uncertain. The TCR sequence derives from a woman under 30 with glioma. Some clones in this sample may be carry-over from other donors' samples. The CDR3 here is CAWSVRLTDTQYF. DNA of the CDR3: TGTGCCTGGAGTGTACGACTCACAGATACGCAGTATTTT. The complete variable domain, with remaining parts taken from reference TRBV30 and TRBJ2-3, reads SQTIHQWPATLVQPVGSPLSLECTVEGTSNPNLYWYRQAAGRGLQLLFYSVGIGQISSEVPQNLSASRPQDRQFILSSKKLLLSDSGFYLCAWSVRLTDTQYFGPGTRLTVL.